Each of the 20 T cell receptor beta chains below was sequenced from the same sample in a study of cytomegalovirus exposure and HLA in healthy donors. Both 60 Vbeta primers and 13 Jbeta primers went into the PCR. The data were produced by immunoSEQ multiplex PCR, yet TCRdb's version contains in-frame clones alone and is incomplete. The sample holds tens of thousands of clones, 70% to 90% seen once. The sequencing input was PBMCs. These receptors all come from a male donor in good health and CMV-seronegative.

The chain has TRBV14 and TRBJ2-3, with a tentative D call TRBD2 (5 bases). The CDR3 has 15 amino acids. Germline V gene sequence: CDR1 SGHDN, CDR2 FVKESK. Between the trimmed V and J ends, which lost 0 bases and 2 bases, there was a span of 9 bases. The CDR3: CASSQDQEVTDTQYF. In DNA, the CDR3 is TGTGCCAGCAGCCAAGATCAGGAGGTCACAGATACGCAGTATTTT.

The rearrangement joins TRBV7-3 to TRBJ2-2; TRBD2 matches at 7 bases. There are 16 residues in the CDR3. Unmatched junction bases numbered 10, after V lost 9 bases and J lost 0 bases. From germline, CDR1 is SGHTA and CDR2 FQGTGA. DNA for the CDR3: TGTGCCAGGGTACTTTTGGGGGGGGCGAACACCGGGGAGCTGTTTTTT. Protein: CARVLLGGANTGELFF.

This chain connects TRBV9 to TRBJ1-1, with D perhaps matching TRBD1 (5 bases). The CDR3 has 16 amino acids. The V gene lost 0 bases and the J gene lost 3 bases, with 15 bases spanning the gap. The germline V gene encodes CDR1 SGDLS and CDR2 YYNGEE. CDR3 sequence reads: CASSVAPRGTDTEAFF. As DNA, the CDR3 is TGTGCCAGCAGCGTAGCCCCCCGGGGGACGGACACTGAAGCTTTCTTT.

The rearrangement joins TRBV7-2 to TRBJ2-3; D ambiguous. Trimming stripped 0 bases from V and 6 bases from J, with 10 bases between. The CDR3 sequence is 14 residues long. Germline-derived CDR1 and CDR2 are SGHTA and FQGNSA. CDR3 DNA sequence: TGTGCCAGCAGCTTAGCTCGAGTCGGGGATACGCAGTATTTT. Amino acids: CASSLARVGDTQYF.

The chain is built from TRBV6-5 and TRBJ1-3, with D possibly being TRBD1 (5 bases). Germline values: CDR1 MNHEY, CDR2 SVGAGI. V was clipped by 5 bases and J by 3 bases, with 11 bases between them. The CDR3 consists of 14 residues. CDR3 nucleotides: TGTGCCAGCAGTGGTGTAGGGGTTGGAAACACCATATATTTT. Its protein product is CASSGVGVGNTIYF.

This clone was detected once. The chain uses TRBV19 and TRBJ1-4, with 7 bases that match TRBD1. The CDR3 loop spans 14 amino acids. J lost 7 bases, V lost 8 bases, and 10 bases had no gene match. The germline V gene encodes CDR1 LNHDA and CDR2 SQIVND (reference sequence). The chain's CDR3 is CASLRTGRGEKLFF. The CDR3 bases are TGTGCCAGTCTAAGGACAGGCCGGGGTGAAAAACTGTTTTTT.

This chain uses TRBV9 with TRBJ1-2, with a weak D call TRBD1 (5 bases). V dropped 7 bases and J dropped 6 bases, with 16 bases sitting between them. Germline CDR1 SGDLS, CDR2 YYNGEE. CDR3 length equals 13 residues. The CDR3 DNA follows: TGTGCCAGCGGCCTAGGGGAGGAGAATGGCTACACCTTC. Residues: CASGLGEENGYTF.

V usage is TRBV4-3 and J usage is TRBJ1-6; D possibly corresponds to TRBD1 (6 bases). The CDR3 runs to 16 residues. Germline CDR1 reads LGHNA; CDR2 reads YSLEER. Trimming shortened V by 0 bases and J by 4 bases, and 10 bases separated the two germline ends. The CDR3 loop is CASSQDPQGYNSPLHF. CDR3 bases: TGCGCCAGCAGCCAAGATCCCCAGGGGTATAATTCACCCCTCCACTTT.

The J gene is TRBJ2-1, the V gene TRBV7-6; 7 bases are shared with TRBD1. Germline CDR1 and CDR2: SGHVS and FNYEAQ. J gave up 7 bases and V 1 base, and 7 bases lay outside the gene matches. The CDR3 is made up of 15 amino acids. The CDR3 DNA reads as TGTGCCAGCAGCTTAGACAGGGGAATAGGGAATGAGCAGTTCTTC. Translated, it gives CASSLDRGIGNEQFF.

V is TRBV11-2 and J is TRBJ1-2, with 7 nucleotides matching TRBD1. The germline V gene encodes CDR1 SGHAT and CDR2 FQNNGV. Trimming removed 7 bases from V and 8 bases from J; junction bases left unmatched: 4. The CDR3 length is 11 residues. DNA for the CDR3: TGTGCCAGCAAAACAGGGGTCGGCTACACCTTC. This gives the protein CASKTGVGYTF.

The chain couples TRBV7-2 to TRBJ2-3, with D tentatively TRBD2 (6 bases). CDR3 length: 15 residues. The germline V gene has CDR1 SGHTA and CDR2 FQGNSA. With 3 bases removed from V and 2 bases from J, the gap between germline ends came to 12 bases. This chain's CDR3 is CASSFLPGDTDTQYF. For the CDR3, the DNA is TGTGCCAGCAGCTTTCTCCCGGGGGACACAGATACGCAGTATTTT.

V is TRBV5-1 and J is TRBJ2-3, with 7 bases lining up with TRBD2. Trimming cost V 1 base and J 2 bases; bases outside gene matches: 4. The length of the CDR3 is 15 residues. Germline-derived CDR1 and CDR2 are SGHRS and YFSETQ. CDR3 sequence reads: CASSLWGGDTDTQYF. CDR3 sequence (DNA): TGCGCCAGCAGCTTGTGGGGGGGTGACACAGATACGCAGTATTTT. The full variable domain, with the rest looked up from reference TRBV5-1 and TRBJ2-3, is KAGVTQTPRYLIKTRGQQVTLSCSPISGHRSVSWYQQTPGQGLQFLFEYFSETQRNKGNFPGRFSGRQFSNSRSEMNVSTLELGDSALYLCASSLWGGDTDTQYFGPGTRLTVL.

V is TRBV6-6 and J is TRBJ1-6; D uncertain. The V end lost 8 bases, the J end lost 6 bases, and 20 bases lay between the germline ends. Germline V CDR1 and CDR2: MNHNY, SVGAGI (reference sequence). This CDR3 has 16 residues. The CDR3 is CASLTWARNSNSPLHF. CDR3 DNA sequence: TGTGCCAGCCTGACCTGGGCCAGAAACTCTAATTCACCCCTCCACTTT.

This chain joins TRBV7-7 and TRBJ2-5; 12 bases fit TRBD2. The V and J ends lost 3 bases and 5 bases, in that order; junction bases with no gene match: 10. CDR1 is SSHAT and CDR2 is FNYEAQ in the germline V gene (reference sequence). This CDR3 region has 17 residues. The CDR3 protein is CASSFRLAGALGETQYF. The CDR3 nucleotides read TGTGCCAGCAGCTTCAGACTAGCGGGGGCCCTGGGGGAGACCCAGTACTTC. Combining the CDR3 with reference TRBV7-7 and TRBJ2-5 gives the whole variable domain GAGVSQSPRYKVTKRGQDVTLRCDPISSHATLYWYQQALGQGPEFLTYFNYEAQPDKSGLPSDRFSAERPEGSISTLTIQRTEQRDSAMYRCASSFRLAGALGETQYFGPGTRLLVL.

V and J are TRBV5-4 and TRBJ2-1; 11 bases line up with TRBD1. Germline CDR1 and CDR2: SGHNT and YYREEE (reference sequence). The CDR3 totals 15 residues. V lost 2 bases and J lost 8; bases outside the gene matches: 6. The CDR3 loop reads CASSLGQGASDEQFF. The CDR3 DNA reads TGTGCCAGCAGCTTAGGACAGGGGGCATCGGATGAGCAGTTCTTC.

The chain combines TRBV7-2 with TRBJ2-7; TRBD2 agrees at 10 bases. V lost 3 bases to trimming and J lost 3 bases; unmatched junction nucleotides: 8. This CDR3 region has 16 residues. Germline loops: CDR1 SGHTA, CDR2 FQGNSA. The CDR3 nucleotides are TGTGCCAGCAGCTTCTCTAGCGGGGGCGGTCGCTACGAGCAGTACTTC. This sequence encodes CASSFSSGGGRYEQYF.

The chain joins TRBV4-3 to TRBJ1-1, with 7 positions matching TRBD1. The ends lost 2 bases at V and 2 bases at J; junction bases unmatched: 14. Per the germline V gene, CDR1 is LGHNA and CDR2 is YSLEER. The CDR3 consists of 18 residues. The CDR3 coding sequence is TGCGCCAGCAGCCAATCCCTGAGGGTCCAGGGGGGCAACACTGAAGCTTTCTTT. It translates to CASSQSLRVQGGNTEAFF.

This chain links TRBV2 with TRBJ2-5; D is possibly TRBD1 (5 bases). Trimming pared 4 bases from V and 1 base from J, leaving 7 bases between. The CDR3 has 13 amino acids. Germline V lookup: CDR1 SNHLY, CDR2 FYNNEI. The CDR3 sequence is CASSGDSQETQYF. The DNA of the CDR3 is TGTGCCAGCAGTGGAGACAGCCAAGAGACCCAGTACTTC. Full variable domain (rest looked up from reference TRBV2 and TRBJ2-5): EPEVTQTPSHQVTQMGQEVILRCVPISNHLYFYWYRQILGQKVEFLVSFYNNEISEKSEIFDDQFSVERPDGSNFTLKIRSTKLEDSAMYFCASSGDSQETQYFGPGTRLLVL.

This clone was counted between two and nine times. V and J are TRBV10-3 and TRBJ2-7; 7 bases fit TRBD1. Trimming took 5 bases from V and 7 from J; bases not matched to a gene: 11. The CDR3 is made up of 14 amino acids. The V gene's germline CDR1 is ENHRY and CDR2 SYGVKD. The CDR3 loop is CAISRQGDNEEQYF. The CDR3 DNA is TGTGCCATCAGTCGACAGGGAGATAACGAGGAGCAGTACTTC.

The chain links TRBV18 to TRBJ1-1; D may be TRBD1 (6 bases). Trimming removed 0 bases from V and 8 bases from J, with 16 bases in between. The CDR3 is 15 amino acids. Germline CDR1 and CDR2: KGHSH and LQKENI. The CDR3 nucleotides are TGTGCCAGCTCACCACCGAGACAGGACTCCCCGGAAGCTTTCTTT. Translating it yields CASSPPRQDSPEAFF.